The T cell receptor (beta chain) under discussion was sequenced for a study of cytomegalovirus exposure and HLA in healthy donors. General study results and limits: CMV antigen specificity of a few CMV-associated chains was confirmed in vitro. Cytomegalovirus status was reportedly diagnosed by the classifier with high sensitivity and specificity. CMV serostatus was the only recorded immune exposure for donors. It was 150 to 200 TCR beta chains that were listed as cytomegalovirus-associated.

Note on this clone: As yet, its antigen is unknown.

This PCR relied on a set of 60 Vbeta primers and 13 Jbeta primers. Sequenced by immunoSEQ multiplex PCR; TCRdb stores in-frame clones only, minus some. This sample carries roughly 150,000 clones, around 83% of them seen once, and the ten largest clones take about 4%. With V trimmed by 0 bases and J by 4 bases, 4 bases remained unmatched. Germline V gene sequence: CDR1 SGDLS, CDR2 YYNGEE. This CDR3 comprises 15 residues. Sequencing input: PBMCs. The sequence was collected from a man aged 45-60 years in good health and CMV-seropositive. The chain carries TRBV9 and TRBJ2-7, with 10 positions matching TRBD2. CDR3 coding DNA: TGTGCCAGCAGCGTAGCGGCTAGCGGGAGATACGAGCAGTACTTC. Translated: CASSVAASGRYEQYF.